The clone carrying this TCR beta chain came up once. The data belong to a study of T cell responses to AZD1222 COVID-19 vaccine. Between the trimmed V and J ends, which lost 5 bases and 0 bases, there was a span of 14 bases. The CDR3 contains 15 residues. Germline V lookup: CDR1 SGHVS, CDR2 FQNEAQ. Some clones are missing from TCRdb's copy, which holds only in-frame ones; the method was immunoSEQ multiplex PCR. Here the sample spans roughly 110,000 clones, 85% to 95% being singletons. The chain is built from TRBV7-8 and TRBJ2-7; D remains ambiguous. The TCR originated in an adult who received the AZD1222 COVID-19 vaccine. Sample: peripheral blood, taken 28 days after the second AZD1222 dose. CDR3 sequence: CASSPSTLSSYEQYF. The DNA of the CDR3 is TGTGCCAGCAGCCCCTCGACACTTAGCTCCTACGAGCAGTACTTC.